The 14 T cell receptor beta chains reported below all come from one sample, sequenced in a study of blood T cell repertoires in COVID-19. Method: immunoSEQ multiplex PCR; TCRdb's copy keeps in-frame clones and lacks some. The sample shows roughly 410,000 clones, 70% to 90% of them seen only once. Sequencing input: peripheral blood. These receptors were taken from a woman in her sixties with COVID-19, enrolled during active disease.

V gene TRBV5-5 combines with J gene TRBJ1-6, with no clear D. Deletions cut 4 bases from V and 8 bases from J, with 10 bases between. This CDR3 spans 13 amino acids. Germline V gene data show CDR1 as SGHKS and CDR2 as YYEKEE (reference sequence). In nucleotides, the CDR3 is TGTGCCAGCAGCCGGGTTGGTGATTCACCCCTCCACTTT. Its translation is CASSRVGDSPLHF.

V is TRBV18 and J is TRBJ2-3; the match to TRBD2 covers 8 bases. The CDR3 is 16 residues long. With V trimmed by 0 bases and J by 4 bases, 6 bases remained unmatched. Looked up from germline, CDR1 is KGHSH and CDR2 is LQKENI. CDR3 nucleotide sequence: TGTGCCAGCTCACCACCGGGCGGGGGGCTCCCAGATACGCAGTATTTT. The encoded protein is CASSPPGGGLPDTQYF.

This chain links TRBV19 with TRBJ2-3; 7 bases agree with TRBD2. The CDR3 runs to 16 residues. Germline V gene lookup returns CDR1 LNHDA and CDR2 SQIVND (reference sequence). Trimming took 3 bases from V and 0 from J; bases not matched to a gene: 6. The CDR3 bases are TGTGCCAGTAGTATGTTTTGGGGGGGGAGCACAGATACGCAGTATTTT. It translates to CASSMFWGGSTDTQYF.

The rearrangement uses TRBV7-2 and TRBJ1-2, with D possibly TRBD1 on 5 matching bases. The CDR3 spans 14 residues. The V gene lost 5 bases and the J gene lost 2 bases, with 12 bases spanning the gap. Germline V gene lookup returns CDR1 SGHTA and CDR2 FQGNSA. The CDR3 reads CASSPDTSNYGYTF. CDR3 DNA: TGTGCCAGCAGCCCGGACACGTCCAACTATGGCTACACCTTC.

The chain couples TRBV3-1 (or the pseudogene TRBV3-2) to TRBJ2-5; 15 bases fit TRBD2. CDR1 and CDR2 (germline): LGHDT, YNNKEL (reference sequence). The CDR3 is made up of 16 amino acids. After removal of 6 bases from V and 3 bases from J, the junction contained 5 bases not matched to a gene. The CDR3, as DNA: TGTGCCAGCAGACGTGGACTAGCGGGAGGGGAAGAGACCCAGTACTTC. Amino acids: CASRRGLAGGEETQYF.

In its sample, this clone was seen once. The chain uses TRBV7-2 and TRBJ2-5; weak D call: TRBD2 (5 bases). From germline, CDR1 is SGHTA and CDR2 FQGNSA. V was cut by 5 bases and J by 5 bases, with 15 bases left in between. This CDR3 spans 14 amino acids. DNA of the CDR3: TGTGCCAGCAGCCTAAGATCGGGAATGGAGACCCAGTACTTC. It codes for CASSLRSGMETQYF.

The chain couples TRBV10-3 to TRBJ1-6; unclear D gene. The CDR3 extends over 12 amino acids. Germline CDR1 is ENHRY and CDR2 is SYGVKD. The ends were cut back, 6 bases at V and 11 bases at J, with 11 bases in the middle. As DNA, the CDR3 is TGTGCCATCAGGACCGAGGGTGCACCCCTCCACTTT. Translation gives CAIRTEGAPLHF.

The sample holds one count of this clone. Other DNA sequences in this sample translate to the same CDR3. The gene calls are TRBV5-1 and TRBJ1-1; D gene ambiguous. This CDR3 has 13 amino acids. Germline V gives CDR1 SGHRS, CDR2 YFSETQ. V was shortened by 5 bases and J by 1 base, with 9 bases between the two germline ends. CDR3 DNA: TGCGCCAGCAGTGGTACAGAGAACACTGAAGCTTTCTTT. Amino acid sequence: CASSGTENTEAFF.

The V gene is TRBV2, the J gene TRBJ1-4; 7 nucleotides match TRBD1. The CDR3 extends over 17 amino acids. V shed 6 bases and J 0 bases; nucleotides not matched to a gene: 10. Germline lookup yields CDR1 SNHLY and CDR2 FYNNEI. For the CDR3, the DNA is TGTGCCAGCAGACGACGGACAGGAGGTGCAACTAATGAAAAACTGTTTTTT. It translates to CASRRRTGGATNEKLFF.

This clone was recorded a few times. J is TRBJ2-5 and V is TRBV15; 8 bases map to TRBD2. Losses at the gene ends were 0 bases for V and 9 bases for J; bases not matched to a gene: 6. Germline assignment: CDR1 LNHNV and CDR2 YYDKDF (reference sequence). This CDR3 has 14 amino acids. The CDR3 protein is CATSRDSSGAAQYF. CDR3 nucleotides: TGTGCCACCAGCAGAGATAGTAGCGGGGCGGCCCAGTACTTC. Full variable domain (outside the CDR3, taken from reference TRBV15 and TRBJ2-5): DAMVIQNPRYQVTQFGKPVTLSCSQTLNHNVMYWYQQKSSQAPKLLFHYYDKDFNNEADTPDNFQSRRPNTSFCFLDIRSPGLGDTAMYLCATSRDSSGAAQYFGPGTRLLVL.

The V call is TRBV19, the J call TRBJ2-3, with D unresolved. V dropped 3 bases and J dropped 1 base, with 8 bases sitting between them. Germline lookup yields CDR1 LNHDA and CDR2 SQIVND (reference sequence). CDR3 length equals 14 residues. The CDR3 DNA is TGTGCCAGTAGTATTAGTCCCCGCACAGATACGCAGTATTTT. Translating it yields CASSISPRTDTQYF. The full variable domain, completed using reference TRBV19 and TRBJ2-3, is DGGITQSPKYLFRKEGQNVTLSCEQNLNHDAMYWYRQDPGQGLRLIYYSQIVNDFQKGDIAEGYSVSREKKESFPLTVTSAQKNPTAFYLCASSISPRTDTQYFGPGTRLTVL.

The chain employs TRBV3-1 (or the pseudogene TRBV3-2) and TRBJ1-2, with D uncertain. V dropped 6 bases and J dropped 6 bases, with 23 bases sitting between them. Germline V gene data show CDR1 as LGHDT and CDR2 as YNNKEL (reference sequence). This CDR3 has 16 amino acids. CDR3 in amino acids: CASSQQVGQLADGYTF. DNA of the CDR3: TGTGCCAGCAGTCAACAAGTGGGTCAGTTAGCAGATGGCTACACCTTC.

Turning to this clone: The sample has other DNA sequences that encode this CDR3 too. The chain uses TRBV19 and TRBJ1-2; D is ambiguous. Germline CDR1 is LNHDA and CDR2 is SQIVND (reference sequence). This CDR3 has 12 residues. Trimming took 7 bases from V and 4 from J, leaving 10 bases between them. CDR3 nucleotides: TGTGCCAGTACTCCCGGCGGCTATGGCTACACCTTC. As protein: CASTPGGYGYTF.

The V and J genes are TRBV11-2 and TRBJ1-6; tentatively, D is TRBD1 (6 bases). This CDR3 is 16 amino acids long. Germline CDR1 and CDR2: SGHAT and FQNNGV. The V and J ends lost 6 bases and 1 base respectively, with 13 bases between them. The CDR3 here is CASRPKGDSYNSPLHF. The CDR3 DNA is TGTGCCAGCAGGCCTAAGGGGGATTCCTATAATTCACCCCTCCACTTT. Using reference TRBV11-2 and TRBJ1-6 for the parts outside the CDR3, the full variable domain is EAGVAQSPRYKIIEKRQSVAFWCNPISGHATLYWYQQILGQGPKLLIQFQNNGVVDDSQLPKDRFSAERLKGVDSTLKIQPAKLEDSAVYLCASRPKGDSYNSPLHFGNGTRLTVT.